This T cell receptor beta chain was identified during a study of cytomegalovirus exposure and HLA in healthy donors (dated 2017 in TCRdb). Describing the broader study: The 666 repertoires of the first cohort and the roughly 120 validation repertoires were produced on the same platform, according to a later analysis. The study aimed to test whether signatures of past pathogen exposure could be identified by cataloging public T cell receptors. A separate validation cohort of some 130 different subjects was used in addition to the 666-subject first cohort. The study combined high-throughput TCR immunosequencing, statistical association of individual TCRs with disease status, and machine learning to predict cytomegalovirus infection status. The study at large found these results: A later analysis had no HLA typing for the validation cohort, so co-occurrence there was scored across all 110 or so repertoires. It was suggested by the authors that the approach could potentially be generalized to other disease states and immunological phenotypes. Across donors, most TCR sequences were observed very rarely, whereas some public TCRs were present in many individuals. In a later analysis, TCRs clustered in the first cohort were found to also tend to co-occur in the 100 to 150 validation repertoires, with approximately 95% of cluster scores above 0. Cytomegalovirus status was reported to be diagnosed by the classifier with high specificity and sensitivity in both the original and validation cohorts. In vitro tests confirmed that a few of the cytomegalovirus-associated TCR beta chains recognize cytomegalovirus antigens. A total of 164 TCR beta chains were listed by the study as associated with cytomegalovirus.

Donors formed part of the validation cohort, which comprised 120 subjects and was distinct from the first cohort of under 850 subjects. The CDR3 runs 19 amino acids, cysteine and phenylalanine included. The sequence is cut down to CDR3 DNA, 57 bases in frame from base 1. According to the germline V gene, CDR1 reads SGHAT and CDR2 reads FQNNGV. At the junction V is shortened by 5 bases and J by 0 bases; bases outside the gene matches: 16. Library creation used the immunoSEQ multiplex PCR assay. Processing in the source paper ran as follows. To diagnose cytomegalovirus status from the catalog of TCR beta chain sequences, a statistical classification framework was built. TCRdb took over this immuneACCESS table, retaining in-frame rearrangements with V and J assigned. Such tables are incomplete; in checked studies, under half of the missing clones stem from an unresolved V gene, and the remainder is unexplained. V and J calls and clone size are those listed in that table; D and trimming were worked out from the DNA. This sample holds 150,000 to 200,000 clones; approximately 96% were observed only once. 0.8% to 0.95% of the sample is taken by the ten largest.

As for this clone: What this receptor recognizes is not known. The input lacks base qualities; no much larger clone sits a single base away.

The sequence joins TRBV11-2 to TRBJ2-4, with TRBD1 matching 7 junction bases. The sequence was obtained from a woman in her late teens or twenties in good health and CMV-seronegative. The sequenced sample consisted of PBMCs. CDR3 sequence: CASSQTGDRLRVAKNIQYF. The DNA is as follows: TGTGCCAGCAGCCAAACAGGGGATAGATTGCGGGTAGCCAAAAACATTCAGTACTTC.